Listed here is a single TCR beta chain. Method: immunoSEQ multiplex PCR; TCRdb's copy keeps in-frame clones and lacks some. The listing contains 150,000 to 200,000 clones. V was trimmed by 0 bases and J by 0 bases, leaving 5 bases between them. There are 14 residues in the CDR3. Germline V gene sequence: CDR1 MGHRA, CDR2 YSYEKL. The data were taken from a study of control samples from healthy donors and cancer patients. V gene TRBV4-1 combines with J gene TRBJ1-1; D is ambiguous. This sequence originates from a woman in her twenties or thirties in good health. The sample was blood. The CDR3 loop is CASSQEGMNTEAFF. The CDR3 DNA reads as TGCGCCAGCAGCCAAGAGGGGATGAACACTGAAGCTTTCTTT.